These T cell receptor beta chains were read from a single sample in a study of PD-L1 blockade in urothelial cancer. Libraries were prepared by immunoSEQ multiplex PCR; TCRdb keeps only in-frame clonotypes and omits some of them. This sample yields some 71,000 clones, of which 85% are seen a single time; about 6.7% belongs to the top ten. This material consisted of PBMCs, taken around atezolizumab (anti-PD-L1) treatment. These receptors originate from a middle-aged man with urothelial cancer. The CDR3 runs from the conserved cysteine through the conserved F or W. The order of the fields is J gene, D gene, clone size, V gene, CDR3 protein, CDR3 DNA. The D gene is left open where the match is weak. Part of the rows lack a size; the others show once, few, many or a class for expanded clones.

TRBJ1-1	.	.	TRBV27	CASSFWGGYTEAFF	TGTGCCAGCAGTTTCTGGGGAGGGTACACTGAAGCTTTCTTT
TRBJ2-1	.	.	TRBV7-6	CASSLATGLNEQFF	TGTGCCAGCAGCTTAGCGACGGGTTTGAATGAGCAGTTCTTC
TRBJ2-7	TRBD1	.	TRBV9	CASSEGGQGYEQYF	TGTGCCAGCAGCGAGGGGGGACAGGGCTACGAGCAGTACTTC
TRBJ2-1	.	.	TRBV28	CASSSIRGSLYNEQFF	TGTGCCAGCAGTTCCATTAGGGGGAGTTTGTACAATGAGCAGTTCTTC
TRBJ1-2	TRBD1	.	TRBV28	CASSSGQGEGYTF	TGTGCCAGCAGCTCAGGACAGGGGGAAGGCTACACCTTC
TRBJ2-5	.	.	TRBV4-1	CATKTTLGADPQETQYF	TGCGCCACCAAGACCACGCTAGGGGCCGACCCACAAGAGACCCAGTACTTC
TRBJ2-3	.	.	TRBV27	CASSPASGTDTQYF	TGTGCCAGCAGTCCCGCCTCAGGCACAGATACGCAGTATTTT
TRBJ2-5	.	.	TRBV6-5	CASSYRRAAQETQYF	TGTGCCAGCAGTTACAGGCGAGCGGCGCAAGAGACCCAGTACTTC
TRBJ1-5	TRBD1	few	TRBV9	CASSLGQGASNQPQHF	TGTGCCAGCAGCCTTGGACAGGGGGCAAGCAATCAGCCCCAGCATTTT
TRBJ2-7	TRBD1	medium-sized	TRBV28	CASSFESTGKREQYF	TGTGCCAGCAGTTTCGAATCGACAGGGAAGCGGGAGCAGTACTTC
TRBJ1-1	.	.	TRBV4-1	CASSQDDGGAREAFF	TGCGCCAGCAGCCAAGACGATGGGGGGGCCCGTGAAGCTTTCTTT
TRBJ2-3	.	.	TRBV5-1	CASTSHGGGTDTQYF	TGCGCCAGTACCTCCCACGGGGGTGGCACAGATACGCAGTATTTT
TRBJ1-3	.	.	TRBV7-8	CASSLADWDSGNTIYF	TGTGCCAGCAGCTTAGCGGACTGGGACTCTGGAAACACCATATATTTT
TRBJ2-7	TRBD1	.	TRBV28	CASSLGQGAREQYF	TGTGCCAGCAGTTTGGGACAGGGGGCGCGAGAGCAGTACTTC
TRBJ1-2	TRBD1	.	TRBV20-1	CSFHRGEGYTF	TGCAGTTTTCACAGGGGAGAAGGCTACACCTTC
TRBJ2-7	.	.	TRBV9	CASSVDVSAAYEQYF	TGTGCCAGCAGCGTAGATGTTAGCGCGGCCTACGAGCAGTACTTC
TRBJ2-3	.	.	TRBV6-4	CASSPGLDGVADTQYF	TGTGCCAGCAGTCCTGGGCTAGACGGGGTTGCAGATACGCAGTATTTT
TRBJ1-2	.	.	TRBV28	CASSSPTGLSANYGYTF	TGTGCCAGCAGCTCCCCGACAGGCTTATCCGCTAACTATGGCTACACCTTC
TRBJ2-4	.	.	TRBV27	CASTQGQEIGKNIQYF	TGTGCCAGCACCCAGGGCCAGGAGATAGGCAAAAACATTCAGTACTTC
TRBJ2-1	.	.	TRBV7-9	CASSPPIRFGNEQFF	TGTGCCAGCAGCCCGCCAATCCGGTTTGGCAATGAGCAGTTCTTC
TRBJ1-5	.	.	TRBV30	CAWSFIGGNQPQHF	TGTGCCTGGAGTTTCATAGGCGGGAATCAGCCCCAGCATTTT
TRBJ1-2	.	few	TRBV6-5	CATVGGAFGYTF	TGTGCCACCGTTGGGGGGGCTTTTGGCTACACCTTC
TRBJ2-5	.	.	TRBV7-2	CASSHRASGETQYF	TGTGCCAGCAGCCACAGGGCTAGTGGGGAGACCCAGTACTTC
TRBJ2-5	TRBD1	.	TRBV6-1	CASSDQGAWETQYF	TGTGCCAGCAGTGACCAGGGGGCGTGGGAGACCCAGTACTTC
TRBJ1-5	.	once	TRBV18	CASSPEPSNQPQHF	TGTGCCAGCTCACCTGAGCCGAGCAATCAGCCCCAGCATTTT
TRBJ2-2	.	.	TRBV7-3	CASSPQGGPMTGELFF	TGTGCCAGCAGCCCACAGGGAGGGCCGATGACCGGGGAGCTGTTTTTT
TRBJ2-7	TRBD1	.	TRBV19	CASSDPGTGLYEQYF	TGTGCCAGTAGTGACCCTGGGACAGGCCTGTACGAGCAGTACTTC
TRBJ2-1	TRBD2	.	TRBV7-9	CASSLHLTSGIGNEQFF	TGTGCCAGCAGCTTACACTTAACTAGCGGGATTGGGAATGAGCAGTTCTTC
TRBJ1-5	.	many	TRBV4-2	CASSPQGQPQHF	TGTGCCAGCAGCCCGCAGGGTCAGCCCCAGCATTTT
TRBJ1-2	.	few	TRBV2	CASRGTTMGYTF	TGTGCCAGCAGAGGGACAACTATGGGCTACACCTTC
TRBJ2-1	TRBD2	.	TRBV28	CASRETSGSYNEQFF	TGTGCCAGCAGAGAGACTAGCGGGAGTTACAATGAGCAGTTCTTC
TRBJ2-1	TRBD1	once	TRBV4-1	CASADRGRGVTRFF	TGCGCCAGCGCAGACAGGGGGCGGGGCGTGACGCGGTTCTTC
TRBJ1-4	.	once	TRBV5-1	CASSLGWGGTFPTNEKLFF	TGCGCCAGCAGCTTGGGTTGGGGGGGCACCTTCCCAACTAATGAAAAACTGTTTTTT
TRBJ1-3	.	.	TRBV11-2	CASSFLGGDSGNTIYF	TGTGCCAGCAGCTTTCTGGGAGGGGATTCTGGAAACACCATATATTTT
TRBJ2-7	.	.	TRBV6-1	CASSEVLSGPYEQYF	TGTGCCAGCAGTGAAGTCTTGTCAGGCCCCTACGAGCAGTACTTC
TRBJ2-2	.	.	TRBV28	CASRAQGSGELFF	TGTGCCAGCAGAGCGCAGGGGTCCGGGGAGCTGTTTTTT